This entry lists 18 T cell receptor beta chains sequenced from one sample in a study of OX40 agonist ivuxolimab in advanced cancers. Clones were read by immunoSEQ multiplex PCR, and TCRdb kept only the in-frame ones, dropping some. Here the sample spans roughly 76,000 clones, about 88% being singletons. Specimen: CD4+ or CD8+ T cells sorted from blood, collected in a trial of the OX40 agonist ivuxolimab. All receptors derive from an adult with an advanced solid tumor such as melanoma, head and neck, liver or kidney cancer.

The CDR3 protein is CASSFMLAGEIDTQYF. The CDR3 coding sequence is TGTGCCAGCAGCTTTATGCTAGCGGGAGAAATAGATACGCAGTATTTT. The gene calls are TRBV5-4 and TRBJ2-3, with TRBD2 matching over 10 bases. The trim removed 2 bases at V and 5 bases at J, leaving 8 bases unmatched. The CDR3 is 16 amino acids. Germline values: CDR1 SGHNT, CDR2 YYREEE (reference sequence).

This clone was observed a handful of times. The chain carries TRBV19 and TRBJ1-5; D is uncertain. Germline-derived CDR1 and CDR2 are LNHDA and SQIVND (reference sequence). CDR3 length: 14 residues. Trimming pared 5 bases from V and 2 bases from J, leaving 10 bases between. CDR3 region: CASSVPPGNQPQHF. The CDR3 DNA sequence: TGTGCCAGTAGTGTCCCCCCCGGCAATCAGCCCCAGCATTTT. The full variable domain, with the rest looked up from reference TRBV19 and TRBJ1-5, is DGGITQSPKYLFRKEGQNVTLSCEQNLNHDAMYWYRQDPGQGLRLIYYSQIVNDFQKGDIAEGYSVSREKKESFPLTVTSAQKNPTAFYLCASSVPPGNQPQHFGDGTRLSIL.

The J gene is TRBJ1-2, the V gene TRBV6-5; D is uncertain. The CDR3 sequence is 13 residues long. The germline V gene has CDR1 MNHEY and CDR2 SVGAGI. Trimming cost V 6 bases and J 4 bases, with 12 bases left between them. CDR3 sequence (DNA): TGTGCCAGCAGCCTTACTGAAGGCTATGGCTACACCTTC. Its translation is CASSLTEGYGYTF.

The V gene is TRBV2, the J gene TRBJ1-4; D perhaps matches TRBD1 (5 bases). Germline V CDR1 and CDR2: SNHLY, FYNNEI. V lost 10 bases and J lost 8, with 20 bases in between. The CDR3 loop spans 14 amino acids. CDR3 residues: CATEIGDAGEKLFF. CDR3 bases: TGTGCCACCGAGATCGGGGACGCGGGAGAAAAACTGTTTTTT.

The gene calls are TRBV19 and TRBJ2-7; a possible D gene is TRBD2 (6 bases). The CDR3 is 16 residues long. Trimming took off 3 bases at V and 4 bases at J, with 19 bases between the two ends. Germline values: CDR1 LNHDA, CDR2 SQIVND (reference sequence). The CDR3 here is CASSISAGSRNYEQYF. CDR3 sequence (DNA): TGTGCCAGTAGTATCTCGGCGGGGAGCCGAAATTACGAGCAGTACTTC.

V gene TRBV5-1 combines with J gene TRBJ1-2; 8 bases agree with TRBD1. CDR1 is SGHRS and CDR2 is YFSETQ in the germline V gene. CDR3 length: 13 amino acids. With 4 bases clipped from V and 7 bases from J, the junction kept 6 bases outside the gene matches. The CDR3 nucleotides are TGCGCCAGCAGCACGCCAGGGGGCAGTGGCTACACCTTC. Protein sequence: CASSTPGGSGYTF.

V and J are TRBV27 and TRBJ1-5; D unresolved. Germline CDR1 and CDR2: MNHEY and SMNVEV (reference sequence). The CDR3 sequence is 14 residues long. V lost 4 bases and J 7 bases, leaving 14 bases between the germline ends. CDR3 DNA: TGTGCCAGCAGTTACTCAGGCAGGAAGCAGCCCCAGCATTTT. Its protein is CASSYSGRKQPQHF.

This clone occurred once. V is TRBV18 and J is TRBJ1-1; 7 bases fit TRBD1. Germline V gene sequence: CDR1 KGHSH, CDR2 LQKENI. The CDR3 has 15 residues. Losses at the gene ends were 2 bases for V and 4 bases for J; bases not matched to a gene: 7. CDR3 DNA sequence: TGTGCCAGCTCACCAAATCAGGGGGTGGGCACTGAAGCTTTCTTT. The encoded protein is CASSPNQGVGTEAFF.

The gene calls are TRBV5-6 and TRBJ1-5, with TRBD1 identical over 7 bases. Germline CDR1 and CDR2: SGHDT and YYEEEE. Losses at the gene ends were 4 bases for V and 7 bases for J; bases not matched to a gene: 5. CDR3 length: 13 residues. DNA of the CDR3: TGTGCCAGCAGCCGCCGCAGGGGGCAGCCCCAGCATTTT. Protein product: CASSRRRGQPQHF. The whole variable domain, remainder taken from reference TRBV5-6 and TRBJ1-5, is DAGVTQSPTHLIKTRGQQVTLRCSPKSGHDTVSWYQQALGQGPQFIFQYYEEEERQRGNFPDRFSGHQFPNYSSELNVNALLLGDSALYLCASSRRRGQPQHFGDGTRLSIL.

The chain combines TRBV14 with TRBJ1-1, with D possibly being TRBD1 (5 bases). CDR3 size: 13 residues. V lost 6 bases and J 4 bases, leaving 12 bases between the germline ends. CDR1 is SGHDN and CDR2 is FVKESK in the germline V gene. CDR3 protein: CASSQRRGTEAFF. CDR3 bases: TGTGCCAGCAGTCAGAGGAGGGGCACTGAAGCTTTCTTT.

This chain links TRBV5-4 with TRBJ1-3; D may be TRBD1 (6 bases). Germline CDR1 reads SGHNT; CDR2 reads YYREEE (reference sequence). This CDR3 has 16 residues. Trimming took off 4 bases at V and 2 bases at J, with 16 bases between the two ends. The CDR3 DNA follows: TGTGCCAGCAGCGCTGCAGGTGGGGGGCCTGGAAACACCATATATTTT. This translates into CASSAAGGGPGNTIYF. Together with reference TRBV5-4 and TRBJ1-3, the CDR3 gives the full variable domain: ETGVTQSPTHLIKTRGQQVTLRCSSQSGHNTVSWYQQALGQGPQFIFQYYREEENGRGNFPPRFSGLQFPNYSSELNVNALELDDSALYLCASSAAGGGPGNTIYFGEGSWLTVV.

V is TRBV5-4 and J is TRBJ1-2; the D is unclear. Per the germline V gene, CDR1 is SGHNT and CDR2 is YYREEE (reference sequence). CDR3 length equals 12 residues. V lost 4 bases and J lost 8, with 12 bases in between. DNA of the CDR3: TGTGCCAGCAGCCCCCGGGGTTGGGGCTACACCTTC. This sequence encodes CASSPRGWGYTF.

The chain combines TRBV6-1 with TRBJ1-5; TRBD1 is a possible D gene (5 bases). CDR3 length equals 14 residues. V shed 4 bases and J shed 6 bases, with 13 bases lying between them. Germline values: CDR1 MNHNS, CDR2 SASEGT. In nucleotides, the CDR3 is TGTGCCAGCAGTGGCACTTGGGGCGGTCAGCCCCAGCATTTT. Translating it yields CASSGTWGGQPQHF.

The chain uses TRBV5-5 and TRBJ2-3, with D perhaps TRBD2 (5 bases). This CDR3 comprises 14 residues. Trimming left V 0 bases short and J 5 bases short, with 10 bases between. In germline, CDR1 is SGHKS, CDR2 YYEKEE (reference sequence). DNA of the CDR3: TGTGCCAGCAGCTTGGGAGTCGAGGGAGATACGCAGTATTTT. It is translated as CASSLGVEGDTQYF.

J is TRBJ2-5 and V is TRBV7-3, with D possibly being TRBD2 (5 bases). The CDR3 contains 13 residues. Looked up from germline, CDR1 is SGHTA and CDR2 is FQGTGA. V lost 2 bases, J lost 5 bases, and 9 bases lay in between. The CDR3: CASSLRGGETQYF. The CDR3 coding sequence is TGTGCCAGCAGCTTACGGGGTGGGGAGACCCAGTACTTC.

The chain employs TRBV29-1 and TRBJ2-7; D tentatively reads TRBD1 or TRBD2 (5 bases each). The CDR3 runs 14 residues. V dropped 3 bases and J dropped 1 base, with 13 bases sitting between them. Germline lookup yields CDR1 SQVTM and CDR2 ANQGSEA. This chain's CDR3 is CSVESRDHSYEQYF. The CDR3 nucleotides read TGCAGCGTTGAGTCCCGGGACCATTCCTACGAGCAGTACTTC.

The rearrangement joins TRBV18 to TRBJ2-3; D not resolved. This CDR3 region has 13 residues. The V end lost 3 bases, the J end lost 0 bases, and 4 bases lay between the germline ends. From germline, CDR1 is KGHSH and CDR2 LQKENI. The DNA for the CDR3 is TGTGCCAGCTCACCGACTAGCACAGATACGCAGTATTTT. Its translation: CASSPTSTDTQYF.

This chain connects TRBV9 to TRBJ2-1, with 10 bases that match TRBD1. Trimming took 5 bases from V and 5 from J; bases not matched to a gene: 7. The CDR3 loop spans 15 amino acids. Germline loops: CDR1 SGDLS, CDR2 YYNGEE. DNA of the CDR3: TGTGCCAGCAGTCGCACGGGGACAGGGGACAATGAGCAGTTCTTC. This translates into CASSRTGTGDNEQFF. Using reference TRBV9 and TRBJ2-1 for the parts outside the CDR3, the full variable domain is DSGVTQTPKHLITATGQRVTLRCSPRSGDLSVYWYQQSLDQGLQFLIQYYNGEERAKGNILERFSAQQFPDLHSELNLSSLELGDSALYFCASSRTGTGDNEQFFGPGTRLTVL.